These T cell receptor beta chains were read from a single sample in a study of T cells in Graves' hyperthyroidism and ophthalmopathy. TCRdb reanalysed the multiplex PCR reads using MiXCR and keeps one entry per CDR3 protein. The sample yields a few hundred thousand distinct CDR3 sequences, around 20% seen once. Source material: blood. The receptors come from a man aged 18 to 35 with Graves' hyperthyroidism. Both conserved end residues are part of each CDR3. D genes are given only for firm matches. Clone size appears in some rows only: once, few, many, or a class for an expanded clone.

v_call: TRBV7-9; j_call: TRBJ2-5; clone_size: few; d_call: TRBD1; cdr3_nt: TGTGCCAGCAGCTTGACAGGGGGCGATGAGACCCAGTACTTC; cdr3_aa: CASSLTGGDETQYF
v_call: TRBV15; j_call: TRBJ2-5; clone_size: once; d_call: TRBD1; cdr3_nt: TGTGCCACCGGATTGGACAGGGGGCAGGAGACCCAGTACTTC; cdr3_aa: CATGLDRGQETQYF
v_call: TRBV7-6; j_call: TRBJ1-1; clone_size: many; d_call: .; cdr3_nt: TGTGCCAGCAGCTTAGGGCCGACAGGCGTGAACACTGAAGCTTTCTTT; cdr3_aa: CASSLGPTGVNTEAFF
v_call: TRBV6-5; j_call: TRBJ2-6; clone_size: many; d_call: .; cdr3_nt: TGTGCCAGCAGTTACACCCATAGCTCTGGGGCCAACGTCCTGACTTTC; cdr3_aa: CASSYTHSSGANVLTF
v_call: TRBV13; j_call: TRBJ1-1; clone_size: many; d_call: .; cdr3_nt: TGTGCCAGCAGCTTATCTTGGACGATCAACGGGAACACTGAAGCTTTCTTT; cdr3_aa: CASSLSWTINGNTEAFF
v_call: TRBV6-1; j_call: TRBJ1-5; clone_size: many; d_call: .; cdr3_nt: TGTGCCAGCAGTGCAGAACACAATCAGCCCCAGCATTTT; cdr3_aa: CASSAEHNQPQHF
v_call: TRBV6-1; j_call: TRBJ2-3; clone_size: .; d_call: TRBD1; cdr3_nt: TGTGCCAGCACGAGGACAGGGGGGACAGATACGCAGTATTTT; cdr3_aa: CASTRTGGTDTQYF
v_call: TRBV2; j_call: TRBJ2-5; clone_size: .; d_call: TRBD2; cdr3_nt: TGTGCCAGCAGTGATCGCTCTAGCGGGGTTTCATTTGAAGAGACCCAGTACTTC; cdr3_aa: CASSDRSSGVSFEETQYF
v_call: TRBV7-2; j_call: TRBJ2-5; clone_size: few; d_call: .; cdr3_nt: TGTGCCAGCAGCCCTCACCAAGAGACCCAGTACTTC; cdr3_aa: CASSPHQETQYF
v_call: TRBV11-2; j_call: TRBJ1-1; clone_size: many; d_call: TRBD1; cdr3_nt: TGTGCCAGCAGGGACAGGGAAAATAACACTGAAGCTTTCTTT; cdr3_aa: CASRDRENNTEAFF
v_call: TRBV28; j_call: TRBJ1-5; clone_size: few; d_call: .; cdr3_nt: TGTGCCAGCAGTTTACTTTTGGGAAACCCGCAGCCCCAGCATTTT; cdr3_aa: CASSLLLGNPQPQHF
v_call: TRBV28; j_call: TRBJ1-5; clone_size: many; d_call: TRBD1; cdr3_nt: TGTGCCATCATGGGGGACAGTAGCAATCAGCCCCAGCATTTT; cdr3_aa: CAIMGDSSNQPQHF
v_call: TRBV20-1; j_call: TRBJ1-1; clone_size: many; d_call: .; cdr3_nt: TGCAGTGCTAGAGACACGGGAGTGAACACTGAAGCTTTCTTT; cdr3_aa: CSARDTGVNTEAFF
v_call: TRBV30; j_call: TRBJ2-5; clone_size: many; d_call: TRBD1; cdr3_nt: TGTGCCTGGGACAGGGGGTTAGGAGAGACCCAGTACTTC; cdr3_aa: CAWDRGLGETQYF
v_call: TRBV27; j_call: TRBJ2-7; clone_size: many; d_call: TRBD1; cdr3_nt: TGTGCCAGCAAAGATACAGGGGGATACTCCTCCTACGAGCAGTACTTC; cdr3_aa: CASKDTGGYSSYEQYF
v_call: TRBV19; j_call: TRBJ2-2; clone_size: many; d_call: .; cdr3_nt: TGTGCCAGTAGTATCCAGGTCCGGGGGCTCGGGGAGCTGTTTTTT; cdr3_aa: CASSIQVRGLGELFF
v_call: TRBV6-4; j_call: TRBJ2-2; clone_size: many; d_call: .; cdr3_nt: TGTGCCAGCAGTGACGGGGCCACCGGGGAGCTGTTTTTT; cdr3_aa: CASSDGATGELFF
v_call: TRBV12-3/TRBV12-4; j_call: TRBJ1-2; clone_size: many; d_call: TRBD1; cdr3_nt: TGTGCCAGCAGTCACGGGACAGGGGCGACCGATGGCTACACCTTC; cdr3_aa: CASSHGTGATDGYTF
v_call: TRBV6-5; j_call: TRBJ1-1; clone_size: many; d_call: .; cdr3_nt: TGTGCCAGCAGTTATTCTTGGAGCACTGAAGCTTTCTTT; cdr3_aa: CASSYSWSTEAFF
v_call: TRBV5-6; j_call: TRBJ2-5; clone_size: many; d_call: TRBD1; cdr3_nt: TGTGCCAGCAGCTGGGGACAGGGGGCAGGGATCGAGACCCAGTACTTC; cdr3_aa: CASSWGQGAGIETQYF
v_call: TRBV12-3/TRBV12-4; j_call: TRBJ1-2; clone_size: many; d_call: .; cdr3_nt: TGTGCCAGCAGACCCGGCGGGCCTTACTATGGCTACACCTTC; cdr3_aa: CASRPGGPYYGYTF
v_call: TRBV27; j_call: TRBJ2-7; clone_size: many; d_call: .; cdr3_nt: TGTGCCAGCAGTTCCGGGGAGACAGGCCCCGTAGGAGAGCAGTACTTC; cdr3_aa: CASSSGETGPVGEQYF
v_call: TRBV30; j_call: TRBJ1-2; clone_size: many; d_call: .; cdr3_nt: TGTGCCTGGAGTGGGACATCTCAAGGCTATGGCTACACCTTC; cdr3_aa: CAWSGTSQGYGYTF
v_call: TRBV12-3/TRBV12-4; j_call: TRBJ1-3; clone_size: .; d_call: TRBD1; cdr3_nt: TGTGCCAGCAGTTCTACAGGGGTGGGCGGAAACACCATATATTTT; cdr3_aa: CASSSTGVGGNTIYF
v_call: TRBV13; j_call: TRBJ1-1; clone_size: many; d_call: .; cdr3_nt: TGTGCCAGCCATCAGGGGAACACTGAAGCTTTCTTT; cdr3_aa: CASHQGNTEAFF
v_call: TRBV30; j_call: TRBJ2-5; clone_size: many; d_call: .; cdr3_nt: TGTGCCTGGGGCCAAGAGACCCAGTACTTC; cdr3_aa: CAWGQETQYF